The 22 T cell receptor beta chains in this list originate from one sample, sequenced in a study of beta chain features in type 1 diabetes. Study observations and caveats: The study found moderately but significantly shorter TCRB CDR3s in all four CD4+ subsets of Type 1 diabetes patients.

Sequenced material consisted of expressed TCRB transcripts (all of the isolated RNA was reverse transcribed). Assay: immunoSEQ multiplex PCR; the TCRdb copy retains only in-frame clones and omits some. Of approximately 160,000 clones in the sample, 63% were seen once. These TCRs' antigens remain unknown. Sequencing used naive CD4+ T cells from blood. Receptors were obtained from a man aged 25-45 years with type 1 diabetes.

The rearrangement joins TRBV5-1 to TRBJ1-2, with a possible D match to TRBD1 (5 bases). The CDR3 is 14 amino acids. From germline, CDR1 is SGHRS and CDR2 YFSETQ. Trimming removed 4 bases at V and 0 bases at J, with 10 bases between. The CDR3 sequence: CASSAGRTNYGYTF. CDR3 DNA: TGCGCCAGCAGCGCGGGACGAACTAACTATGGCTACACCTTC.

CDR3 nucleotide sequence: TGTGCCAGCAGCTTTGAGCGCACAGATACGCAGTATTTT. Its protein is CASSFERTDTQYF. This chain connects TRBV11-2 to TRBJ2-3, with D hard to call. The V end was cut by 3 bases, the J end by 1 base, with 5 bases between. There are 13 residues in the CDR3. Looked up from germline, CDR1 is SGHAT and CDR2 is FQNNGV.

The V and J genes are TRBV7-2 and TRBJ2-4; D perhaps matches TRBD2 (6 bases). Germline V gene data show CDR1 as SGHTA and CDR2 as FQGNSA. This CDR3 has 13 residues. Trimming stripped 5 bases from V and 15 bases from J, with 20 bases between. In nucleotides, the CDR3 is TGTGCCAGCAGCCCGACCCTAGCGAGGGTACCGTACTTC. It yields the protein CASSPTLARVPYF. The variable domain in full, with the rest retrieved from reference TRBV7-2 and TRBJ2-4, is GAGVSQSPSNKVTEKGKDVELRCDPISGHTALYWYRQSLGQGLEFLIYFQGNSAPDKSGLPSDRFSAERTGGSVSTLTIQRTQQEDSAVYLCASSPTLARVPYFGAGTRLSVL.

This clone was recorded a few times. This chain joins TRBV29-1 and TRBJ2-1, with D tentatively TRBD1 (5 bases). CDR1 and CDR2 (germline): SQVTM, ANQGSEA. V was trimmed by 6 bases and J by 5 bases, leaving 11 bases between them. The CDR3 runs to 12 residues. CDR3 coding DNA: TGCAGCGTGGACACGACCCACAATGAGCAGTTCTTC. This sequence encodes CSVDTTHNEQFF.

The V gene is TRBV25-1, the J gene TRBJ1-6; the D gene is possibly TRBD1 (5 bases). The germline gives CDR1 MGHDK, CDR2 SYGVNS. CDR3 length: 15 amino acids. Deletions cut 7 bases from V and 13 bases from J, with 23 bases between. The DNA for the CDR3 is TGTGCCAGCAAGCTCGGGACCTCCGGTATCAGTCCCCTCCACTTT. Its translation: CASKLGTSGISPLHF.

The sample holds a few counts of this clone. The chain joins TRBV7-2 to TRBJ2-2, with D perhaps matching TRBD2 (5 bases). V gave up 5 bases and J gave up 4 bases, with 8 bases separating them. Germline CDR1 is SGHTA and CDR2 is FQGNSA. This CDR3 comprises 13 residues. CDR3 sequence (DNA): TGTGCCAGCAGCCCGGCGGGCACCGGGGAGCTGTTTTTT. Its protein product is CASSPAGTGELFF.

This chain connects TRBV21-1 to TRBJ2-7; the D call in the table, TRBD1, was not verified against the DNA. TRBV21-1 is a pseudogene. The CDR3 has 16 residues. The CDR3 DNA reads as TGTGCCAGCAGCGCGGTCAGGGGGCAAAGCTCCTACGAGCAGTACTTC. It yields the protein CASSAVRGQSSYEQYF.

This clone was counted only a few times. This CDR3 reads CAWLRKGTDTQYF. The CDR3 DNA follows: TGTGCCTGGCTTCGGAAAGGCACAGATACGCAGTATTTT. This sequence joins TRBV30 and TRBJ2-3, with D uncertain. The germline V gene has CDR1 GTSNPN and CDR2 SVGIG (reference sequence). Trimming removed 5 bases at V and 1 base at J, with 10 bases between. This CDR3 region has 13 residues.

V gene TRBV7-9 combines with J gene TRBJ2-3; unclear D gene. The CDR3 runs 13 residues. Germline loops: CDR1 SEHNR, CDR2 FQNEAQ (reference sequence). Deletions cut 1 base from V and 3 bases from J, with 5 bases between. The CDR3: CASSLVRTDTQYF. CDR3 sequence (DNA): TGTGCCAGCAGCTTAGTACGGACAGATACGCAGTATTTT.

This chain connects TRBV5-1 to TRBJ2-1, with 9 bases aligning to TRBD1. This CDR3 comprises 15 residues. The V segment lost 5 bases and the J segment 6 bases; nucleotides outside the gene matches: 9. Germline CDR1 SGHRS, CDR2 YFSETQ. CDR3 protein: CASSSLRTGANEQFF. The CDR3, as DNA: TGCGCCAGCAGTTCACTCCGGACAGGGGCCAATGAGCAGTTCTTC.

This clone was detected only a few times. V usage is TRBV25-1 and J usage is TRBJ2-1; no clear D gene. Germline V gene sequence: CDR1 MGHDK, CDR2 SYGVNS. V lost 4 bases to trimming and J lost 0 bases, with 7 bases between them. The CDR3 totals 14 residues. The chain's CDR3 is CASSGSGSYNEQFF. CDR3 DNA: TGTGCCAGCAGTGGCAGTGGCTCCTACAATGAGCAGTTCTTC.

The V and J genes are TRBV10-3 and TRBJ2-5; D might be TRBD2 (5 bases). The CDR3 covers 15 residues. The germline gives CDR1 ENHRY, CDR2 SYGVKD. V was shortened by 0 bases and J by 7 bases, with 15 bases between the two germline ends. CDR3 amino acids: CAISESGTQSGTQYF. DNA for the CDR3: TGTGCCATCAGTGAGTCGGGCACACAGAGCGGGACCCAGTACTTC.

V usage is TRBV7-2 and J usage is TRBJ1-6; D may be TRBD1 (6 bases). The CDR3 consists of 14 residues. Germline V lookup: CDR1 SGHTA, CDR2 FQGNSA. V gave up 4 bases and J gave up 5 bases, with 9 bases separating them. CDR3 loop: CASSSNRDNSPLHF. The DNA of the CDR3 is TGTGCCAGCAGCTCGAACAGGGATAATTCACCCCTCCACTTT.

CDR3 in amino acids: CAWSGANEQFF. The CDR3 DNA follows: TGTGCCTGGAGTGGAGCGAATGAGCAGTTCTTC. The chain employs TRBV30 and TRBJ2-1; D not resolved. Germline assignment: CDR1 GTSNPN and CDR2 SVGIG (reference sequence). The CDR3 is made up of 11 amino acids. Trimming left V 1 base short and J 7 bases short, with 5 bases between. The entire variable domain, with the rest obtained from reference TRBV30 and TRBJ2-1, is as follows: SQTIHQWPATLVQPVGSPLSLECTVEGTSNPNLYWYRQAAGRGLQLLFYSVGIGQISSEVPQNLSASRPQDRQFILSSKKLLLSDSGFYLCAWSGANEQFFGPGTRLTVL.

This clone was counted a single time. This CDR3 is CASSIEGAVEQFF. As DNA, the CDR3 is TGTGCCAGTAGTATAGAGGGGGCGGTTGAGCAGTTCTTC. The J gene is TRBJ2-1, the V gene TRBV19; D perhaps matches TRBD1 (6 bases). V lost 0 bases, J lost 9 bases, and 9 bases lay in between. Germline V gene data show CDR1 as LNHDA and CDR2 as SQIVND (reference sequence). The CDR3 loop spans 13 amino acids.

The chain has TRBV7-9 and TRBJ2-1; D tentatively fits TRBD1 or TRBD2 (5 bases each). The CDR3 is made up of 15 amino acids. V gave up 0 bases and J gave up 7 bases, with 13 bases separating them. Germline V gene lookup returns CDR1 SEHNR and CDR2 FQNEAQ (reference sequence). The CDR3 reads CASSLALGRANEQFF. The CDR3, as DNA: TGTGCCAGCAGCTTAGCACTAGGCAGGGCGAATGAGCAGTTCTTC. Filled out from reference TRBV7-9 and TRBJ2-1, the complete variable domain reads DTGVSQNPRHKITKRGQNVTFRCDPISEHNRLYWYRQTLGQGPEFLTYFQNEAQLEKSRLLSDRFSAERPKGSFSTLEIQRTEQGDSAMYLCASSLALGRANEQFFGPGTRLTVL.

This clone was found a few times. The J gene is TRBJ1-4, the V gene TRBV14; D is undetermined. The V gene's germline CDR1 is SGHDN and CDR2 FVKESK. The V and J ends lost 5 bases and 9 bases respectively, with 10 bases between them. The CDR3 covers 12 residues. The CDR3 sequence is CASSRKDQKLFF. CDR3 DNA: TGTGCCAGCAGCAGAAAGGACCAAAAACTGTTTTTT.

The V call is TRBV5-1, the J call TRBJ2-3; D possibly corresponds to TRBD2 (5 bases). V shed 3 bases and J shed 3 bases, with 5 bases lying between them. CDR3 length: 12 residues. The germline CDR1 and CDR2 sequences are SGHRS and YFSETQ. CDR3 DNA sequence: TGCGCCAGCAGCTCGGGGACAGATACGCAGTATTTT. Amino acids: CASSSGTDTQYF. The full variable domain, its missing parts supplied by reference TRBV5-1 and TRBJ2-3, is KAGVTQTPRYLIKTRGQQVTLSCSPISGHRSVSWYQQTPGQGLQFLFEYFSETQRNKGNFPGRFSGRQFSNSRSEMNVSTLELGDSALYLCASSSGTDTQYFGPGTRLTVL.

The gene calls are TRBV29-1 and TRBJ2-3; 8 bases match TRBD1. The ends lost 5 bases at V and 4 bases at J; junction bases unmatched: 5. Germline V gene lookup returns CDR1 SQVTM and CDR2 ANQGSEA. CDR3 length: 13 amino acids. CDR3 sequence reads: CSVRTGSADTQYF. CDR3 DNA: TGCAGCGTTAGGACAGGGTCCGCAGATACGCAGTATTTT.

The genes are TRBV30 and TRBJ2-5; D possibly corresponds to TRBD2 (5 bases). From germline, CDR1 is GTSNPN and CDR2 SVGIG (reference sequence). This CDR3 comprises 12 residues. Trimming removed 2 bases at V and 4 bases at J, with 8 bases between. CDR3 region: CAWSFAGETQYF. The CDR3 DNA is TGTGCCTGGAGTTTTGCGGGAGAGACCCAGTACTTC.

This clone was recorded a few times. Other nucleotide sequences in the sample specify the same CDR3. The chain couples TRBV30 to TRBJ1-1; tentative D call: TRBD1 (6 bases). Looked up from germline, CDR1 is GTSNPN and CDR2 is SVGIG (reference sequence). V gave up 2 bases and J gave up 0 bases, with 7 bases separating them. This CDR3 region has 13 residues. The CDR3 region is CAWSTGMNTEAFF. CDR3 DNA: TGTGCCTGGAGTACAGGGATGAACACTGAAGCTTTCTTT. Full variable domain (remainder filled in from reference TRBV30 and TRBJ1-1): SQTIHQWPATLVQPVGSPLSLECTVEGTSNPNLYWYRQAAGRGLQLLFYSVGIGQISSEVPQNLSASRPQDRQFILSSKKLLLSDSGFYLCAWSTGMNTEAFFGQGTRLTVV.

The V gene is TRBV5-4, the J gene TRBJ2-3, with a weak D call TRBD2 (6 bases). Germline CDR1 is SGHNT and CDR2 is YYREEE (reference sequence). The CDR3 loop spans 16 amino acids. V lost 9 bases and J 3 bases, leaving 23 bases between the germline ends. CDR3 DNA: TGTGCCACTTCTCCCCGCGCGGACTACCAGACAGATACGCAGTATTTT. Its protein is CATSPRADYQTDTQYF. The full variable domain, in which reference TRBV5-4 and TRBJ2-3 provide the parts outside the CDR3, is ETGVTQSPTHLIKTRGQQVTLRCSSQSGHNTVSWYQQALGQGPQFIFQYYREEENGRGNFPPRFSGLQFPNYSSELNVNALELDDSALYLCATSPRADYQTDTQYFGPGTRLTVL.